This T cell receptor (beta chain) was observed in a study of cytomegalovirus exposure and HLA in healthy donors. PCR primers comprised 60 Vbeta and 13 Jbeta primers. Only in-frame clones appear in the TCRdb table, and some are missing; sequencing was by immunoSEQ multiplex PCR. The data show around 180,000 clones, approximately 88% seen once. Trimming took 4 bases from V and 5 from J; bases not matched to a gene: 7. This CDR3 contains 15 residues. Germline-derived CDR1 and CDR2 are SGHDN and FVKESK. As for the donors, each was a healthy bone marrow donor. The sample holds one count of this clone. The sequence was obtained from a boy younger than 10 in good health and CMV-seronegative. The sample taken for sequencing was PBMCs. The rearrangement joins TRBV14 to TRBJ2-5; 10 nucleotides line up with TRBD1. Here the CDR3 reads CASSPRQGAAETQYF. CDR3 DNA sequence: TGTGCCAGCAGCCCGCGACAGGGGGCTGCGGAGACCCAGTACTTC.